The entry that follows covers one T cell receptor beta chain sequence. This sample stems from a study of control samples from healthy donors and cancer patients. CDR3 length: 18 amino acids. Germline V gene sequence: CDR1 LNHDA, CDR2 SQIVND (reference sequence). J was trimmed by 0 bases and V by 7 bases; bases with no gene match: 9. Libraries were prepared by immunoSEQ multiplex PCR; TCRdb keeps only in-frame clonotypes and omits some of them. The profile shows 120,000 or so clones, 87% of them singletons. The sequencing sample was made of blood. V usage is TRBV19 and J usage is TRBJ2-6; TRBD1 agrees at 10 bases. The sequence was obtained from a young man in good health. DNA for the CDR3: TGTGCCAGTACTCCCTGGGACAGGGGAAACTCTGGGGCCAACGTCCTGACTTTC. Translating it yields CASTPWDRGNSGANVLTF.